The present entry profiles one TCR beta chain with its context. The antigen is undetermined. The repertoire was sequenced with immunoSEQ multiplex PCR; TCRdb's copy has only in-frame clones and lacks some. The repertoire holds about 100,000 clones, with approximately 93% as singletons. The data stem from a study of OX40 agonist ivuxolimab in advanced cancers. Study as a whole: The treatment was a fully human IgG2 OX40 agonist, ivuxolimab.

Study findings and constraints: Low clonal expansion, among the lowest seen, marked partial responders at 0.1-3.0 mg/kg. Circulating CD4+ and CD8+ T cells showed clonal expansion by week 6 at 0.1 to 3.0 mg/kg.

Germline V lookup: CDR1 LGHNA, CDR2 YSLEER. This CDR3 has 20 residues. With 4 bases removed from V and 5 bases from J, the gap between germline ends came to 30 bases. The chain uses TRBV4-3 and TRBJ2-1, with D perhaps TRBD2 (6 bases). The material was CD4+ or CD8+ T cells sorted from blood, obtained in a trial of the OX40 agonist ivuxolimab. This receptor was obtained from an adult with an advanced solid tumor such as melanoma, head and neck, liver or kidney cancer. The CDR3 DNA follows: TGCGCCAGCAGCCGGACGGGTGGGGCTGGCGGGACCTTCACCCACAATGAGCAGTTCTTC. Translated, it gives CASSRTGGAGGTFTHNEQFF.